This T cell receptor beta chain is drawn from a study of OX40 agonist ivuxolimab in advanced cancers. The overall study: Averaging roughly 60 years in age, with a range of roughly 23 to 80, the cohort was 82.7% male.

This clone was observed a single time. The data were produced by immunoSEQ multiplex PCR, yet TCRdb's version contains in-frame clones alone and is incomplete. The repertoire holds 80,000 or so clones, with approximately 95% as singletons. V dropped 0 bases and J dropped 5 bases, with 8 bases sitting between them. Germline lookup yields CDR1 SGHRS and CDR2 YFSETQ. CDR3 length: 13 residues. The starting material was CD4+ or CD8+ T cells sorted from blood, obtained in a trial of the OX40 agonist ivuxolimab. This sequence originates from an adult with an advanced solid tumor such as melanoma, head and neck, liver or kidney cancer. The chain employs TRBV5-1 and TRBJ1-2; D is unclear. CDR3 sequence: CASSLAVLYGYTF. CDR3 sequence (DNA): TGCGCCAGCAGCTTGGCCGTCCTATATGGCTACACCTTC.